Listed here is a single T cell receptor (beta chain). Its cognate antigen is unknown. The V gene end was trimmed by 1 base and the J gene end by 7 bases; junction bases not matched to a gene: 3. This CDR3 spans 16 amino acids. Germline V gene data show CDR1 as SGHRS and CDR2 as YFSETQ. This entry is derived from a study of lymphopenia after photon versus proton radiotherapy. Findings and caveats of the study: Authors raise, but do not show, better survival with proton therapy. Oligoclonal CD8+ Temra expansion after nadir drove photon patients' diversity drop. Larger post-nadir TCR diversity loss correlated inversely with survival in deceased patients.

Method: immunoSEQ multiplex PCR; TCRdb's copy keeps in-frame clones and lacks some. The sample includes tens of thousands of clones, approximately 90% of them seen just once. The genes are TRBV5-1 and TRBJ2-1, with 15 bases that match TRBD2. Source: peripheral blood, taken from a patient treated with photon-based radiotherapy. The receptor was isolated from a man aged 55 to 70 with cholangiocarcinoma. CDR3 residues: CASSLSGLAGGNEQFF. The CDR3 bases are TGCGCCAGCAGCTTGTCAGGACTAGCGGGAGGGAATGAGCAGTTCTTC.